The 7 T cell receptor beta chains presented below share a single source sample, sequenced in a study of blood T cell repertoires in COVID-19. Generated by immunoSEQ multiplex PCR, the TCRdb table keeps only in-frame clones and is missing some. This sample has fewer than 180,000 clones, with about 80% found just once. Source material: peripheral blood. All receptors derive from an older man with acute or convalescent COVID-19.

Comments on this clone: The germline gene is not matched at one end of the junction; a read error may be the cause. The gene calls are TRBV7-7 and TRBJ2-5; 13 bases align to TRBD2. CDR3 length equals 15 residues. Germline assignment: CDR1 SSHAT and CDR2 FNYEAQ (reference sequence). The CDR3 sequence: CASSSRTSGGETQYF. The CDR3 nucleotides are TGTGCTAGCAGCTCAAGGACTAGCGGGGGAGAGACCCAGTACTTC.

This clone has only a few counts. The chain is built from TRBV5-1 and TRBJ1-2; 7 bases match TRBD1. J lost 6 bases, V lost 0 bases, and 2 bases had no gene match. Germline values: CDR1 SGHRS, CDR2 YFSETQ. CDR3 size: 13 residues. The CDR3 bases are TGCGCCAGCAGCTTGGGACAGGGAAATGGCTACACCTTC. This encodes CASSLGQGNGYTF.

V and J are TRBV27 and TRBJ1-1; a weak D match, TRBD1 (5 bases). Germline CDR1 MNHEY, CDR2 SMNVEV (reference sequence). V lost 0 bases and J 3 bases, leaving 20 bases between the germline ends. CDR3 length: 18 residues. CDR3 region: CASSLSFRISGSDTEAFF. The CDR3 bases are TGTGCCAGCAGTTTATCGTTTCGAATTTCAGGGTCGGACACTGAAGCTTTCTTT.

The chain uses TRBV5-1 and TRBJ2-7; TRBD2 matches at 13 bases. The length of the CDR3 is 17 residues. V gave up 0 bases and J gave up 0 bases; unmatched junction bases: 3. Germline assignment: CDR1 SGHRS and CDR2 YFSETQ. CDR3 nucleotides: TGCGCCAGCAGCTTGGCAACTAGCGGGAGGGCCTCCTACGAGCAGTACTTC. Protein product: CASSLATSGRASYEQYF.

V and J are TRBV5-4 and TRBJ1-2, with 9 bases lining up with TRBD1. V shed 4 bases, J shed 6 bases, and the junction held 10 bases outside the gene matches. CDR1 SGHNT and CDR2 YYREEE come from the germline V gene (reference sequence). This CDR3 has 15 amino acids. The CDR3 protein is CASSPKFRDRDGYTF. Here the CDR3 DNA reads TGTGCCAGCAGCCCGAAATTTCGGGACAGGGATGGCTACACCTTC.

The CDR3 reads CAIGGFGNSPLHF. The CDR3 DNA reads TGTGCCATCGGGGGGTTCGGTAATTCACCCCTCCACTTT. V gene TRBV10-3 combines with J gene TRBJ1-6, with D possibly matching TRBD1 (5 bases). The germline V gene encodes CDR1 ENHRY and CDR2 SYGVKD. V lost 8 bases and J 6 bases, leaving 11 bases between the germline ends. The CDR3 covers 13 residues.

The V call is TRBV29-1, the J call TRBJ1-2; D is ambiguous. Germline CDR1 reads SQVTM; CDR2 reads ANQGSEA. Trimming cost V 5 bases and J 1 base, with 11 bases left between them. This CDR3 is 13 amino acids long. The CDR3 spells CSVQVSINYGYTF. In DNA form, the CDR3 reads TGCAGCGTTCAGGTCTCTATTAACTATGGCTACACCTTC.